This T cell receptor beta chain was documented in a study of T-cell memory formation after mild COVID-19. Points from the study as a whole: For contracting clones, CD4+ ones sat mainly in CM and EM, CD8+ in EMRA.

MiXCR, run by TCRdb on the 5' RACE reads, gives a single entry per CDR3 protein. The sample records nearly 350,000 distinct CDR3 sequences, around 13% being singletons. About this clonotype: Its antigen is not known.

Material: PBMCs or a T cell subset sorted from them (not recorded which). This sequence was found in a man between 18 and 29 years old who had mild COVID-19 (a few samples of this study predate the infection). Cell type and time point are not known.

In DNA, the CDR3 is TGCGCCAGCAGCCAAGGGACAGGGGGCTTACGGTATGGCTACACCTTC. Translating it yields CASSQGTGGLRYGYTF. The V and J genes are TRBV4-3 and TRBJ1-2, with 11 bases fitting TRBD1. J lost 5 bases, V lost 1 base, and 6 bases had no gene match. CDR3 size: 16 residues. The germline V gene has CDR1 LGHNA and CDR2 YSLEER.